This TCR beta chain came from a study of neurological immune-mediated disorders. TCRdb reprocessed the 5' RACE reads via MiXCR and lists one record per CDR3 protein. The sample has tens of thousands of distinct CDR3 sequences, around 15% seen once. The table lists this clonotype with many counts. V was clipped by 5 bases and J by 0 bases, with 10 bases between them. The CDR3 is made up of 13 amino acids. Germline loops: CDR1 DFQATT, CDR2 SNEGSKA (reference sequence). Noted time point: longitudinal time-point 1 (baseline). The J gene is TRBJ1-1, the V gene TRBV20-1; D not certain. The TCR originated in a female donor with HTLV-1-associated myelopathy (HAM/TSP). Sequenced sample: PBMCs. The CDR3 coding sequence is TGCAGTGCTCCGTCGGAATTGAACACTGAAGCTTTCTTT. Its protein is CSAPSELNTEAFF.